The present T cell receptor beta chain was sequenced within a study of early T cells in non-severe SARS-CoV-2 infection. Separate cDNA molecules each had unique molecular identifiers attached to them. One entry per CDR3 protein, called by TCRdb with MiXCR from the 5' RACE reads. The sample has tens of thousands of distinct CDR3 sequences, less than 8.5% seen once. CDR1 and CDR2 from the germline V gene are SGHTA and FQGTGA. The CDR3 has 15 amino acids. V lost 5 bases and J lost 5; bases outside the gene matches: 8. The clonotype was recovered from an adult who was a healthcare worker with PCR-confirmed SARS-CoV-2 infection or an uninfected control (not recorded which). This chain connects TRBV7-3 to TRBJ2-3, with 9 bases that match TRBD2. Material: whole blood. Written as DNA, the CDR3 is TGTGCCAGCAGCCCGCGGGGGGGCCGGAGAGATACGCAGTATTTT. It encodes CASSPRGGRRDTQYF.